Below are 23 T cell receptor beta chains sequenced from a single sample in a study of blood T cell repertoires in COVID-19 (dated by TCRdb to 2018 to 2021). The method was the immunoSEQ multiplex PCR assay. TCRdb retrieved this table from immuneACCESS and kept in-frame rearrangements only. Not all clones are present; in checked studies, unresolved V genes account for under half, and no reason is known for the remainder. The sample profile shows more than 80,000 clones; 87% of them were found once. The ten largest account for roughly 18% of the sample. The specimen sequenced was peripheral blood. Source of these receptors: a woman in her fifties or sixties with COVID-19, enrolled during active disease.

This clone was seen only once. The CDR3 DNA is TGCGCCAGCAGCGCGGGACAGCTGAACACTGAAGCTTTCTTT. Its protein product is CASSAGQLNTEAFF. The rearrangement links TRBV5-1 to TRBJ1-1, with TRBD1 matching over 7 bases. Germline trimming cut 4 bases from V and 0 bases from J; bases unmatched to any gene: 3. The germline gives CDR1 SGHRS, CDR2 YFSETQ. This CDR3 comprises 14 residues.

The chain carries TRBV7-2 and TRBJ1-4; a weak D match, TRBD1 (5 bases). With 3 bases removed from V and 5 bases from J, the gap between germline ends came to 10 bases. Germline CDR1 reads SGHTA; CDR2 reads FQGNSA. This CDR3 has 14 amino acids. CDR3 amino acids: CASSFWGGNEKLFF. The CDR3 DNA reads as TGTGCCAGCAGCTTCTGGGGGGGGAATGAAAAACTGTTTTTT.

The V and J genes are TRBV4-3 and TRBJ2-3; 12 bases are shared with TRBD2. The germline gives CDR1 LGHNA, CDR2 YSLEER. After removal of 4 bases from V and 3 bases from J, the junction contained 2 bases not matched to a gene. The CDR3 is 15 residues long. In DNA, the CDR3 is TGCGCCAGCAGCCCTAGCGGGGGGGTAACAGATACGCAGTATTTT. Translation: CASSPSGGVTDTQYF.

The rearrangement links TRBV19 to TRBJ2-2; no reliable D call. CDR3 length: 12 residues. Germline V gene sequence: CDR1 LNHDA, CDR2 SQIVND (reference sequence). V was cut by 4 bases and J by 4 bases, with 4 bases left in between. The CDR3: CASSTVTGELFF. CDR3 nucleotides: TGTGCCAGTAGTACAGTCACCGGGGAGCTGTTTTTT.

The chain couples TRBV30 to TRBJ1-6; D uncertain. The CDR3 loop spans 13 amino acids. The V gene lost 4 bases and the J gene lost 10 bases, with 14 bases spanning the gap. The germline gives CDR1 GTSNPN, CDR2 SVGIG (reference sequence). The CDR3 sequence is CAWKEDSDSPLHF. The DNA of the CDR3 is TGTGCCTGGAAAGAGGATTCCGACTCACCCCTCCACTTT.

The chain couples TRBV6-4 to TRBJ2-5; 7 bases are shared with TRBD1. The CDR3 covers 17 residues. Losses at the gene ends were 5 bases for V and 5 bases for J; bases not matched to a gene: 17. Looked up from germline, CDR1 is MRHNA and CDR2 is SNTAGT. In nucleotides, the CDR3 is TGTGCCAGCAGTCATCAAGGGGGCAGGGATAAGAAGGAGACCCAGTACTTC. Protein product: CASSHQGGRDKKETQYF.

The V gene is TRBV12-5, the J gene TRBJ2-7; 7 bases line up with TRBD1. J lost 1 base, V lost 5 bases, and 8 bases had no gene match. CDR1 and CDR2 from the germline V gene are LGHNT and FRNRAP. CDR3 size: 15 residues. In DNA form, the CDR3 reads TGTGCTAGTGGTACGGGGACAGCAAATTCCTACGAGCAGTACTTC. Translated: CASGTGTANSYEQYF.

This chain links TRBV3-1 (or the pseudogene TRBV3-2) with TRBJ2-5; D remains unclear. CDR1 and CDR2 from the germline V gene are LGHDT and YNNKEL (reference sequence). Deletions cut 8 bases from V and 4 bases from J, with 17 bases between. The CDR3 is 14 residues long. CDR3 protein: CASRSGVVRETQYF. The CDR3 DNA sequence: TGTGCCAGCCGCTCGGGTGTGGTCAGAGAGACCCAGTACTTC.

This clone was observed once. The gene calls are TRBV20-1 and TRBJ1-5; weak D call: TRBD1 (5 bases). V lost 3 bases to trimming and J lost 1 base, with 10 bases between them. Germline CDR1 is DFQATT and CDR2 is SNEGSKA (reference sequence). This CDR3 is built from 14 residues. The CDR3 coding sequence is TGCAGTGCTAGTCGCGGGGGGAGCAATCAGCCCCAGCATTTT. As protein: CSASRGGSNQPQHF.

This clone showed up just a few times. The chain employs TRBV27 and TRBJ1-3; D remains unclear. V lost 2 bases to trimming and J lost 0 bases, with 5 bases between them. This CDR3 contains 14 residues. CDR1 is MNHEY and CDR2 is SMNVEV in the germline V gene (reference sequence). The CDR3 spells CASSLEDSGNTIYF. Written as DNA, the CDR3 is TGTGCCAGCAGTTTAGAGGACTCTGGAAACACCATATATTTT.

V is TRBV10-3 and J is TRBJ1-1; D might be TRBD1 (6 bases). V lost 6 bases and J lost 5, with 13 bases in between. Germline CDR1 ENHRY, CDR2 SYGVKD. The CDR3 spans 13 residues. The CDR3, as DNA: TGTGCCATCAGGGACAGCGTTGCTACTGAAGCTTTCTTT. Amino acids: CAIRDSVATEAFF.

The chain's CDR3 is CASSALQGAPVTGELFF. CDR3 DNA: TGTGCCAGCAGCGCCCTACAGGGGGCACCGGTGACCGGGGAGCTGTTTTTT. The chain is built from TRBV9 and TRBJ2-2, with TRBD1 matching over 9 bases. Germline V gene sequence: CDR1 SGDLS, CDR2 YYNGEE. The V segment lost 3 bases and the J segment 5 bases; nucleotides outside the gene matches: 11. The CDR3 has 17 residues.

This chain joins TRBV18 and TRBJ2-2, with 7 bases identical to TRBD2. The CDR3 contains 15 residues. Germline lookup yields CDR1 KGHSH and CDR2 LQKENI. The V and J ends lost 2 bases and 2 bases, in that order; junction bases with no gene match: 2. The CDR3 DNA sequence: TGTGCCAGCTCACCAGGCGGGGGAAACACCGGGGAGCTGTTTTTT. It codes for CASSPGGGNTGELFF.

This rearrangement joins TRBV7-2 to TRBJ2-5, with D perhaps matching TRBD2 (6 bases). The germline V and J ends were trimmed by 5 bases and 8 bases, with 15 bases remaining between them. This CDR3 is built from 13 residues. The germline CDR1 and CDR2 sequences are SGHTA and FQGNSA. CDR3 nucleotides: TGTGCCAGCAGCCCCCCGGGACTGGCAACCCAGTACTTC. Translation: CASSPPGLATQYF.

The V gene is TRBV7-8, the J gene TRBJ1-5; 8 bases fit TRBD1. The CDR3 length is 15 residues. Germline loops: CDR1 SGHVS, CDR2 FQNEAQ. Trimming took 5 bases from V and 5 from J; bases not matched to a gene: 8. CDR3 sequence reads: CASSRRQGPYQPQHF. In DNA, the CDR3 is TGTGCCAGCAGCCGGCGACAGGGGCCTTATCAGCCCCAGCATTTT.

This chain uses TRBV18 with TRBJ1-6, with D hard to call. In germline, CDR1 is KGHSH, CDR2 LQKENI. The CDR3 runs 15 residues. With 3 bases removed from V and 11 bases from J, the gap between germline ends came to 17 bases. The CDR3, as DNA: TGTGCCAGCTCACCCGCCCCCGGGATGCGTCCACCCCTCCACTTT. Translating gives CASSPAPGMRPPLHF. Filled out from reference TRBV18 and TRBJ1-6, the complete variable domain reads NAGVMQNPRHLVRRRGQEARLRCSPMKGHSHVYWYRQLPEEGLKFMVYLQKENIIDESGMPKERFSAEFPKEGPSILRIQQVVRGDSAAYFCASSPAPGMRPPLHFGNGTRLTVT.

V gene TRBV12-3 or TRBV12-4 combines with J gene TRBJ1-2, with D perhaps matching TRBD1 (5 bases). CDR3 length equals 12 residues. With 6 bases removed from V and 8 bases from J, the gap between germline ends came to 13 bases. The DNA for the CDR3 is TGTGCCAGCAGCCCACAGGTAAACGGCTACACCTTC. It yields the protein CASSPQVNGYTF.

The table lists this clone with a count of one. V usage is TRBV5-1 and J usage is TRBJ2-7; TRBD1 might be the D (5 bases). The CDR3 consists of 14 residues. The V end was cut by 0 bases, the J end by 3 bases, with 10 bases between. Germline CDR1 is SGHRS and CDR2 is YFSETQ. The CDR3 region has the DNA TGCGCCAGCAGCTTGGGGGCAGGGAACTACGAGCAGTACTTC. It codes for CASSLGAGNYEQYF.

The CDR3 DNA follows: TGTGCCAGCAGTTTGGGCCGGATCTATGGCTACACCTTC. It is translated as CASSLGRIYGYTF. The J gene is TRBJ1-2, the V gene TRBV12-3 or TRBV12-4; D not resolved. Trimming pared 3 bases from V and 4 bases from J, leaving 9 bases between. This CDR3 has 13 residues.

The chain has TRBV7-2 and TRBJ1-5; TRBD1 matches at 7 bases. The CDR3 totals 16 residues. CDR1 and CDR2 from the germline V gene are SGHTA and FQGNSA. The junction had 11 bases not matched to a gene; V was cut back by 5 bases and J by 4 bases. CDR3 bases: TGTGCCAGCAGCCCCCTGGGACAGCGGTCGAATCAGCCCCAGCATTTT. It translates to CASSPLGQRSNQPQHF.

The chain combines TRBV25-1 with TRBJ1-5, with 10 bases identical to TRBD1. V lost 8 bases, J lost 4 bases, and 8 bases stayed unmatched. Germline CDR1 and CDR2: MGHDK and SYGVNS. This CDR3 spans 15 amino acids. CDR3 protein: CASAGQGGGNQPQHF. The CDR3 bases are TGTGCCAGCGCCGGACAGGGGGGAGGTAATCAGCCCCAGCATTTT.

J is TRBJ1-1 and V is TRBV9; unclear D gene. This CDR3 is 13 amino acids long. Germline CDR1 SGDLS, CDR2 YYNGEE. The V end was cut by 5 bases, the J end by 1 base, with 9 bases between. CDR3 residues: CASSQRGNTEAFF. The CDR3 coding sequence is TGTGCCAGCAGTCAACGGGGGAACACTGAAGCTTTCTTT.

The rearrangement uses TRBV3-1 (or the pseudogene TRBV3-2) and TRBJ2-2, with 10 bases lining up with TRBD1. Losses at the gene ends were 4 bases for V and 4 bases for J; bases not matched to a gene: 6. The CDR3 totals 16 residues. The germline V gene has CDR1 LGHDT and CDR2 YNNKEL (reference sequence). The CDR3 DNA sequence: TGTGCCAGCAGCCTCCGGACAGGGGGACGCACCGGGGAGCTGTTTTTT. Amino acid sequence: CASSLRTGGRTGELFF.